These T cell receptor beta chains were read from a single sample in a study of chemoradiotherapy in HPV16-positive cancers. Clones were read by immunoSEQ multiplex PCR, and TCRdb kept only the in-frame ones, dropping some. The sample has thousands of clones; around 80% are singletons. The sequences come from tumor tissue, collected from a patient who underwent chemoradiotherapy. These TCRs come from a human donor with HPV-associated anogenital cancer. CDR3s include the opening cysteine and the closing phenylalanine or tryptophan. A D gene is named only where the DNA matches it firmly. Part of the rows lack a size; the others show once, few, many or a class for expanded clones.

V: TRBV19; J: TRBJ2-7; size: NA; D: TRBD1; CDR3: CATAGTARYEQYF; DNA: TGTGCCACCGCCGGGACAGCCCGCTACGAGCAGTACTTC
V: TRBV7-8; J: TRBJ1-5; size: NA; D: NA; CDR3: CASSSMPDQPQHF; DNA: TGTGCCAGCAGCTCAATGCCGGATCAGCCCCAGCATTTT
V: TRBV29-1; J: TRBJ1-2; size: NA; D: NA; CDR3: CSVEEGYTF; DNA: TGCAGCGTTGAAGAGGGCTACACCTTC
V: TRBV5-1; J: TRBJ2-5; size: NA; D: TRBD2; CDR3: CASSLPSGLETQYF; DNA: TGCGCCAGCAGCTTGCCTAGCGGGTTGGAGACCCAGTACTTC
V: TRBV6-4; J: TRBJ2-3; size: NA; D: TRBD2; CDR3: CASSDSSGGTDTQYF; DNA: TGTGCCAGCAGTGACTCTAGCGGGGGCACAGATACGCAGTATTTT
V: TRBV9; J: TRBJ1-2; size: once; D: NA; CDR3: CASSVDGGVYGYTF; DNA: TGTGCCAGCAGCGTAGACGGGGGGGTCTATGGCTACACCTTC
V: TRBV7-6; J: TRBJ1-1; size: once; D: NA; CDR3: CASSLNPDGYPEAFF; DNA: TGTGCCAGCAGCTTAAACCCGGACGGATACCCTGAAGCTTTCTTT
V: TRBV4-1; J: TRBJ1-5; size: NA; D: NA; CDR3: CASSQEVTVSNQPQHF; DNA: TGCGCCAGCAGCCAAGAGGTAACGGTTAGCAATCAGCCCCAGCATTTT
V: TRBV19; J: TRBJ1-5; size: once; D: NA; CDR3: CASSMYHGANQPQHF; DNA: TGTGCCAGTAGTATGTATCATGGTGCTAATCAGCCCCAGCATTTT
V: TRBV7-9; J: TRBJ2-5; size: NA; D: TRBD2; CDR3: CASSPGTSGSWGETQYF; DNA: TGTGCCAGCAGCCCCGGGACTAGCGGGAGTTGGGGAGAGACCCAGTACTTC
V: TRBV6-1; J: TRBJ2-7; size: NA; D: TRBD2; CDR3: CASSDTSGGVSEQYF; DNA: TGTGCCAGCAGTGATACTAGCGGGGGGGTTAGCGAGCAGTACTTC
V: TRBV5-1; J: TRBJ2-3; size: NA; D: TRBD2; CDR3: CASSLVAGALSTDTQYF; DNA: TGCGCCAGCAGCTTAGTAGCGGGGGCCCTAAGCACAGATACGCAGTATTTT
V: TRBV4-1; J: TRBJ2-1; size: once; D: NA; CDR3: CASSQDLGAREQFF; DNA: TGCGCCAGCAGCCAAGATCTCGGGGCTCGTGAGCAGTTCTTC
V: TRBV30; J: TRBJ2-2; size: NA; D: NA; CDR3: CAWAPPPWAGELFF; DNA: TGTGCCTGGGCCCCCCCGCCCTGGGCCGGGGAGCTGTTTTTT
V: TRBV10-3; J: TRBJ1-4; size: NA; D: NA; CDR3: CAISEPERYAEKLFF; DNA: TGTGCCATCAGTGAACCCGAGAGATACGCCGAAAAACTGTTTTTT
V: TRBV6-4; J: TRBJ1-2; size: NA; D: NA; CDR3: CASSDQGLGYYGYTF; DNA: TGTGCCAGCAGTGACCAGGGTTTGGGCTACTATGGCTACACCTTC
V: TRBV29-1; J: TRBJ2-7; size: NA; D: TRBD1; CDR3: CSVTRQGDLPYEQYF; DNA: TGCAGCGTTACCAGACAGGGCGATTTACCCTACGAGCAGTACTTC
V: TRBV6-6; J: TRBJ1-6; size: NA; D: NA; CDR3: CASSYLGPLHF; DNA: TGTGCCAGCAGTTACTTAGGGCCCCTCCACTTT
V: TRBV7-2; J: TRBJ2-5; size: NA; D: TRBD2; CDR3: CASSFSGGFETQYF; DNA: TGTGCCAGCAGCTTTAGCGGGGGGTTTGAGACCCAGTACTTC
V: TRBV6-5; J: TRBJ2-5; size: once; D: TRBD1; CDR3: CASSGTEGEYF; DNA: TGTGCCAGCAGCGGGACAGAAGGCGAATACTTC
V: TRBV15; J: TRBJ2-7; size: NA; D: NA; CDR3: CATSREGDSYEQYF; DNA: TGTGCCACCAGCAGAGAGGGGGACTCCTACGAGCAGTACTTC
V: TRBV6-1; J: TRBJ1-3; size: NA; D: TRBD1; CDR3: CASGQGANTIYF; DNA: TGTGCCAGTGGACAGGGGGCAAACACCATATATTTT
V: TRBV5-1; J: TRBJ1-4; size: NA; D: NA; CDR3: CASSLTAPPEKLFF; DNA: TGCGCCAGCAGCTTGACCGCCCCCCCTGAAAAACTGTTTTTT
V: TRBV30; J: TRBJ1-5; size: NA; D: NA; CDR3: CAWSVHLDQPQHF; DNA: TGTGCCTGGAGTGTACATCTCGATCAGCCCCAGCATTTT
V: TRBV5-4; J: TRBJ2-7; size: NA; D: NA; CDR3: CASRYDSYEQYF; DNA: TGTGCCAGCAGATACGACAGCTACGAGCAGTACTTC
V: TRBV30; J: TRBJ1-5; size: NA; D: TRBD1; CDR3: CAWSRDSRNQPQHF; DNA: TGTGCCTGGAGCCGGGACAGCCGCAATCAGCCCCAGCATTTT
V: TRBV6-5; J: TRBJ1-2; size: NA; D: NA; CDR3: CASSYGPGGYGYTF; DNA: TGTGCCAGCAGTTACGGCCCCGGGGGCTATGGCTACACCTTC
V: TRBV4-1; J: TRBJ2-7; size: NA; D: NA; CDR3: CASSQDNYGGQYF; DNA: TGCGCCAGCAGCCAAGATAATTATGGGGGGCAGTACTTC
V: TRBV7-9; J: TRBJ2-2; size: NA; D: TRBD1; CDR3: CASSLGTGDTGELFF; DNA: TGTGCCAGCAGCTTGGGGACAGGTGACACCGGGGAGCTGTTTTTT
V: TRBV7-9; J: TRBJ1-2; size: NA; D: NA; CDR3: CASSEDNNYGYTF; DNA: TGTGCCAGCAGCGAGGACAATAACTATGGCTACACCTTC
V: TRBV19; J: TRBJ2-3; size: NA; D: NA; CDR3: CASQSTDTQYF; DNA: TGTGCCAGCCAAAGCACAGATACGCAGTATTTT
V: TRBV30; J: TRBJ2-5; size: NA; D: TRBD1; CDR3: CALNRGAETQYF; DNA: TGTGCTCTGAACAGGGGGGCAGAGACCCAGTACTTC
V: TRBV4-3; J: TRBJ2-4; size: NA; D: NA; CDR3: CASSQAGSQNIQYF; DNA: TGCGCCAGCAGCCAAGCCGGATCCCAAAACATTCAGTACTTC
V: TRBV7-6; J: TRBJ1-5; size: NA; D: NA; CDR3: CASSLEEGSNQPQHF; DNA: TGTGCCAGCAGCTTAGAAGAGGGGTCCAATCAGCCCCAGCATTTT
V: TRBV5-1; J: TRBJ2-5; size: NA; D: NA; CDR3: CASSLAEPGETQYF; DNA: TGCGCCAGCAGCTTGGCGGAACCCGGAGAGACCCAGTACTTC
V: TRBV7-9; J: TRBJ2-2; size: NA; D: NA; CDR3: CASSLRSTGELFF; DNA: TGTGCCAGCAGCTTAAGGAGCACCGGGGAGCTGTTTTTT
V: TRBV11-2; J: TRBJ2-5; size: NA; D: NA; CDR3: CASSLDAGSQETQYF; DNA: TGTGCCAGCAGCTTAGACGCAGGGTCTCAAGAGACCCAGTACTTC